Presented here are 29 T cell receptor beta chains from one specimen sequenced in a study of post-analysis software for immune sequencing data. Study conclusions and caveats: Compared with controls, patients had more of roughly 5 TRBV segments, including TRBV5-6, TRBV5-1 and TRBV20-1.

Prepared libraries of TCR beta cDNA carried unique molecular identifiers. TCRdb passed the PCR reads through MiXCR, listing each CDR3 protein once. The sample carries fewer than 550,000 distinct CDR3 sequences, roughly 34% recorded once. The antigens of these receptors remain unknown. The source material was blood. Every receptor here comes from a girl aged 2-17 years with multiple sclerosis.

This sequence joins TRBV10-1 and TRBJ2-3; maybe TRBD1 (7 bases). CDR1 WNHNN and CDR2 SYGVQD come from the germline V gene (reference sequence). Trimming removed 4 bases at V and 5 bases at J, with 16 bases between. The CDR3 is made up of 15 amino acids. The CDR3 nucleotides read TGCGCCAGCAGTGGAGACAGGGAGGAGATAGATACGCAGTATTTT. This gives the protein CASSGDREEIDTQYF.

This clonotype was observed a handful of times. The rearrangement links TRBV20-1 to TRBJ1-6; tentative D call: TRBD1 (6 bases). Per the germline V gene, CDR1 is DFQATT and CDR2 is SNEGSKA (reference sequence). This CDR3 comprises 13 residues. V lost 0 bases and J lost 12, with 12 bases in between. This CDR3 is CSARDRGPGPLHF. CDR3 nucleotide sequence: TGCAGTGCTAGAGACAGGGGCCCAGGACCCCTCCACTTT.

This clonotype came up a few times. The rearrangement joins TRBV4-2 to TRBJ2-2, with D unclear. CDR3 size: 16 residues. CDR1 is LGHNA, CDR2 YNFKEQ, per germline. The ends were cut back, 1 base at V and 0 bases at J, with 9 bases in the middle. The CDR3 spells CASSQVRGTNTGELFF. The CDR3 DNA is TGTGCCAGCAGCCAAGTTCGCGGCACGAACACCGGGGAGCTGTTTTTT.

This clonotype was found once. One end of the junction does not line up with germline, which may come from a read error. This rearrangement joins TRBV12-3 or TRBV12-4 to TRBJ2-3; tentatively, D is TRBD2 (5 bases). This CDR3 region has 14 residues. CDR3: CASSPRLNTDAQYF. The DNA of the CDR3 is TGTGCCAGCAGTCCCAGACTAAACACAGATGCGCAGTATTTT.

The chain is built from TRBV20-1 and TRBJ2-5; 7 positions agree with TRBD2. CDR1 DFQATT and CDR2 SNEGSKA come from the germline V gene (reference sequence). The V segment lost 6 bases and the J segment 3 bases; nucleotides outside the gene matches: 13. There are 15 residues in the CDR3. CDR3 amino acids: CSARMIGAGEETQYF. CDR3 nucleotides: TGCAGTGCCCGGATGATCGGGGCGGGGGAAGAGACCCAGTACTTC.

This chain joins TRBV7-9 and TRBJ1-1; no clear D. Trimming took off 3 bases at V and 8 bases at J, with 7 bases between the two ends. Germline V gives CDR1 SEHNR, CDR2 FQNEAQ (reference sequence). The CDR3 has 11 residues. As DNA, the CDR3 is TGTGCCAGCAGCTTCCAAGGGGAAGCTTTCTTT. This sequence encodes CASSFQGEAFF.

The chain recombines TRBV10-3 with TRBJ2-5, with no clear D. The CDR3 runs to 13 residues. Trimming removed 6 bases from V and 1 base from J, with 9 bases in between. The germline V gene has CDR1 ENHRY and CDR2 SYGVKD. DNA for the CDR3: TGTGCCATCAGAAACGACTCCCAAGAGACCCAGTACTTC. It yields the protein CAIRNDSQETQYF.

This clonotype has a handful of counts. The rearrangement links TRBV29-1 to TRBJ2-1; 7 bases agree with TRBD2. The CDR3 consists of 11 residues. The trim removed 5 bases at V and 7 bases at J, leaving 2 bases unmatched. The germline CDR1 and CDR2 sequences are SQVTM and ANQGSEA. The CDR3 DNA reads TGCAGCGTTTGGGGGGGAAATGAGCAGTTCTTC. Encoded protein: CSVWGGNEQFF.

The genes are TRBV29-1 and TRBJ2-5, with 7 bases that match TRBD1. CDR3 length: 13 residues. The germline gives CDR1 SQVTM, CDR2 ANQGSEA. As DNA, the CDR3 is TGCAGTGCACGACAGGGCAACCAAGAGACCCAGTACTTC. Amino acid sequence: CSARQGNQETQYF.

Remarks on this clonotype: A much larger clone lies a single base off, so this may be a read error. The gene calls are TRBV4-1 and TRBJ2-6, with a weak D call TRBD1 (5 bases). Germline CDR1 is MGHRA and CDR2 is YSYEKL. This CDR3 contains 15 residues. The CDR3 DNA reads as TGCGCCAGCAGCCAACTTGCGGCTGGGGCCAACGTCCCGACTTTC. Protein: CASSQLAAGANVPTF.

About this clonotype itself: Germline and junction disagree at one end, which may indicate a read error. The rearrangement links TRBV5-5 to TRBJ1-2, with 10 bases lining up with TRBD1. Germline CDR1 reads SGHKS; CDR2 reads YYEKEE (reference sequence). The CDR3 is 17 residues long. The CDR3 bases are TGTGCCAGCAGCTTGGCCCTCCTGGGACAGGGGTTCTATGGCCACACCTTC. Its protein is CASSLALLGQGFYGHTF. The complete variable domain, with remaining parts taken from reference TRBV5-5 and TRBJ1-2, reads DAGVTQSPTHLIKTRGQQVTLRCSPISGHKSVSWYQQVLGQGPQFIFQYYEKEERGRGNFPDRFSARQFPNYSSELNVNALLLGDSALYLCASSLALLGQGFYGHTFGSGTRLTVV.

The rearrangement links TRBV5-5 to TRBJ2-7; D is tentatively TRBD1 or TRBD2 (5 bases each). Germline V gives CDR1 SGHKS, CDR2 YYEKEE (reference sequence). V lost 4 bases and J lost 2, with 31 bases in between. The CDR3 has 20 amino acids. The DNA of the CDR3 is TGTGCCAGCAGCCGCCTTGACCGAAATCCCGGGACCCTGATTACCTACGAGCAGTACTTC. Translating gives CASSRLDRNPGTLITYEQYF.

V and J are TRBV12-3 or TRBV12-4 and TRBJ2-5; D not certain. Matching the DNA end better, TRBJ2-4 makes the J call doubtful. This CDR3 is 16 amino acids long. The CDR3 DNA is TGTGCCAGCAGTCCCCAGTTCCAAATAGCCAAAAACATTCAGTACTTC. This sequence encodes CASSPQFQIAKNIQYF.

The V call is TRBV3-1, the J call TRBJ2-1, with 11 bases lining up with TRBD1. The CDR3 is made up of 16 amino acids. Losses at the gene ends were 2 bases for V and 5 bases for J; bases not matched to a gene: 5. Germline V lookup: CDR1 LGHDT, CDR2 YNNKEL (reference sequence). Written as DNA, the CDR3 is TGTGCCAGCAGCCAACGGGACAGGGGGGACGACAATGAGCAGTTCTTC. Translated: CASSQRDRGDDNEQFF.

The table lists this clonotype with a few counts. This chain joins TRBV6-5 and TRBJ1-6, with D unresolved. Germline V gene sequence: CDR1 MNHEY, CDR2 SVGAGI. The V end was cut by 5 bases, the J end by 9 bases, with 11 bases between. The CDR3 length is 13 residues. In DNA, the CDR3 is TGTGCCAGCAGTCCCGAAATCGGTTCACCCCTCCACTTT. Residues: CASSPEIGSPLHF.

The CDR3 DNA sequence: TGCGCCAGCAGCCAAGAAGCCGGGACAGGGACCTATGGCTACACCTTC. It translates to CASSQEAGTGTYGYTF. The V call is TRBV4-1, the J call TRBJ1-2; 9 nucleotides line up with TRBD1. Losses at the gene ends were 0 bases for V and 4 bases for J; bases not matched to a gene: 6. Germline assignment: CDR1 MGHRA and CDR2 YSYEKL. The CDR3 is 16 residues long.

The table lists this clonotype with a few counts. V gene TRBV10-3 combines with J gene TRBJ1-5; D call uncertain. The V gene lost 8 bases and the J gene lost 6 bases, with 11 bases spanning the gap. Per germline, CDR1 ENHRY and CDR2 SYGVKD. The CDR3 is 12 amino acids. The CDR3 DNA is TGTGCCATCGGAGGATCGACTCAGCCCCAGCATTTT. Its protein product is CAIGGSTQPQHF.

This rearrangement joins TRBV20-1 to TRBJ2-4, with no clear D. The CDR3 is made up of 14 amino acids. The V gene's germline CDR1 is DFQATT and CDR2 SNEGSKA (reference sequence). V gave up 6 bases and J gave up 0 bases, with 12 bases separating them. The CDR3 loop reads CSALDGLAKNIQYF. The CDR3 DNA reads TGCAGTGCCCTGGACGGTCTAGCCAAAAACATTCAGTACTTC.

This clonotype has a single count. J is TRBJ2-2 and V is TRBV10-3; D gene unclear. The CDR3 consists of 14 residues. V lost 0 bases to trimming and J lost 5 bases, with 7 bases between them. Germline V gives CDR1 ENHRY, CDR2 SYGVKD. In DNA form, the CDR3 reads TGTGCCATCAGTGAGTCTGGCCTTACCGGGGAGCTGTTTTTT. It translates to CAISESGLTGELFF.

This clonotype was counted a few times. The rearrangement links TRBV4-1 to TRBJ1-5; no clear D gene. V lost 4 bases to trimming and J lost 3 bases, with 25 bases between them. This CDR3 is 19 amino acids long. The germline V gene has CDR1 MGHRA and CDR2 YSYEKL. The DNA for the CDR3 is TGCGCCAGCAGCCTCCCCCGGGTGGGTATCTCTGTCTTCAATCAGCCCCAGCATTTT. The encoded protein is CASSLPRVGISVFNQPQHF.

This chain uses TRBV2 with TRBJ1-2; 7 bases align to TRBD1. The CDR3 consists of 14 residues. Trimming at V came to 5 bases and at J to 6 bases, leaving 9 bases not matched to a gene. Germline CDR1 and CDR2: SNHLY and FYNNEI. CDR3 amino acids: CASSPETGFDGYTF. CDR3 bases: TGTGCCAGCAGTCCGGAGACAGGGTTTGATGGCTACACCTTC.

Details on this clonotype: A read error may account for a junction end that differs from germline. The chain couples TRBV20-1 to TRBJ1-2, with 7 bases fitting TRBD1. CDR3 length equals 16 residues. Germline CDR1 reads DFQATT; CDR2 reads SNEGSKA (reference sequence). CDR3: CNAGGAGGFSHYGYTF. The CDR3 coding sequence is TGCAATGCTGGGGGTGCAGGGGGTTTCTCCCACTATGGCTACACCTTC.

V and J are TRBV5-1 and TRBJ2-3; 8 positions agree with TRBD1. The CDR3 extends over 15 amino acids. V shed 0 bases, J shed 3 bases, and the junction held 3 bases outside the gene matches. Per germline, CDR1 SGHRS and CDR2 YFSETQ. CDR3: CASSLVDRGTDTQYF. The CDR3 DNA reads TGCGCCAGCAGCTTGGTAGACAGGGGAACAGATACGCAGTATTTT.

This clonotype came up a few times. The chain recombines TRBV20-1 with TRBJ2-5; D unclear. The CDR3 is 11 amino acids. Germline V lookup: CDR1 DFQATT, CDR2 SNEGSKA (reference sequence). V gave up 4 bases and J gave up 3 bases, with 6 bases separating them. CDR3 bases: TGCAGTGCTATCCGGGAAGAGACCCAGTACTTC. Translation gives CSAIREETQYF.

This clonotype was counted between two and nine times. This chain connects TRBV6-7 to TRBJ1-2; D not certain. TRBV6-7 is labeled an ORF, and its function is uncertain. The CDR3 runs to 13 residues. Trimming left V 11 bases short and J 1 base short, with 14 bases between. Here the CDR3 reads CAERAANNYGYTF. The CDR3 DNA sequence: TGTGCCGAGCGGGCAGCAAATAACTATGGCTACACCTTC.

The V and J genes are TRBV6-6 and TRBJ2-2, with 7 bases fitting TRBD2. The CDR3 covers 14 residues. Trimming took 7 bases from V and 9 from J; bases not matched to a gene: 11. The germline CDR1 and CDR2 sequences are MNHNY and SVGAGI (reference sequence). CDR3 residues: CASTLLGGTWELFF. The CDR3 nucleotides are TGTGCCAGCACTCTACTGGGGGGGACCTGGGAGCTGTTTTTT.

The genes are TRBV6-6 and TRBJ1-4; the match to TRBD1 covers 7 bases. In germline, CDR1 is MNHNY, CDR2 SVGAGI (reference sequence). Trimming took 5 bases from V and 7 from J; bases not matched to a gene: 4. CDR3 length: 13 amino acids. CDR3 nucleotides: TGTGCCAGCAGTATGACAGGGTTTGAAAAACTGTTTTTT. This gives the protein CASSMTGFEKLFF.

This clonotype has just a few counts. The V call is TRBV6-5, the J call TRBJ2-7, with D perhaps matching TRBD1 (7 bases). V was pared by 6 bases and J by 0 bases, with 15 bases between. Germline V CDR1 and CDR2: MNHEY, SVGAGI. CDR3 size: 15 residues. DNA for the CDR3: TGTGCCAGCAGCCGCGGGACAGCGAGCTCCTACGAGCAGTACTTC. Residues: CASSRGTASSYEQYF.

Only a few counts were recorded for this clonotype. The chain uses TRBV6-5 and TRBJ1-4; D is ambiguous. From germline, CDR1 is MNHEY and CDR2 SVGAGI. This CDR3 contains 15 residues. V was clipped by 0 bases and J by 5 bases, with 10 bases between them. The CDR3 DNA reads TGTGCCAGCAGTTACTCCAAGCCCAAAAATGAAAAACTGTTTTTT. Its translation: CASSYSKPKNEKLFF.